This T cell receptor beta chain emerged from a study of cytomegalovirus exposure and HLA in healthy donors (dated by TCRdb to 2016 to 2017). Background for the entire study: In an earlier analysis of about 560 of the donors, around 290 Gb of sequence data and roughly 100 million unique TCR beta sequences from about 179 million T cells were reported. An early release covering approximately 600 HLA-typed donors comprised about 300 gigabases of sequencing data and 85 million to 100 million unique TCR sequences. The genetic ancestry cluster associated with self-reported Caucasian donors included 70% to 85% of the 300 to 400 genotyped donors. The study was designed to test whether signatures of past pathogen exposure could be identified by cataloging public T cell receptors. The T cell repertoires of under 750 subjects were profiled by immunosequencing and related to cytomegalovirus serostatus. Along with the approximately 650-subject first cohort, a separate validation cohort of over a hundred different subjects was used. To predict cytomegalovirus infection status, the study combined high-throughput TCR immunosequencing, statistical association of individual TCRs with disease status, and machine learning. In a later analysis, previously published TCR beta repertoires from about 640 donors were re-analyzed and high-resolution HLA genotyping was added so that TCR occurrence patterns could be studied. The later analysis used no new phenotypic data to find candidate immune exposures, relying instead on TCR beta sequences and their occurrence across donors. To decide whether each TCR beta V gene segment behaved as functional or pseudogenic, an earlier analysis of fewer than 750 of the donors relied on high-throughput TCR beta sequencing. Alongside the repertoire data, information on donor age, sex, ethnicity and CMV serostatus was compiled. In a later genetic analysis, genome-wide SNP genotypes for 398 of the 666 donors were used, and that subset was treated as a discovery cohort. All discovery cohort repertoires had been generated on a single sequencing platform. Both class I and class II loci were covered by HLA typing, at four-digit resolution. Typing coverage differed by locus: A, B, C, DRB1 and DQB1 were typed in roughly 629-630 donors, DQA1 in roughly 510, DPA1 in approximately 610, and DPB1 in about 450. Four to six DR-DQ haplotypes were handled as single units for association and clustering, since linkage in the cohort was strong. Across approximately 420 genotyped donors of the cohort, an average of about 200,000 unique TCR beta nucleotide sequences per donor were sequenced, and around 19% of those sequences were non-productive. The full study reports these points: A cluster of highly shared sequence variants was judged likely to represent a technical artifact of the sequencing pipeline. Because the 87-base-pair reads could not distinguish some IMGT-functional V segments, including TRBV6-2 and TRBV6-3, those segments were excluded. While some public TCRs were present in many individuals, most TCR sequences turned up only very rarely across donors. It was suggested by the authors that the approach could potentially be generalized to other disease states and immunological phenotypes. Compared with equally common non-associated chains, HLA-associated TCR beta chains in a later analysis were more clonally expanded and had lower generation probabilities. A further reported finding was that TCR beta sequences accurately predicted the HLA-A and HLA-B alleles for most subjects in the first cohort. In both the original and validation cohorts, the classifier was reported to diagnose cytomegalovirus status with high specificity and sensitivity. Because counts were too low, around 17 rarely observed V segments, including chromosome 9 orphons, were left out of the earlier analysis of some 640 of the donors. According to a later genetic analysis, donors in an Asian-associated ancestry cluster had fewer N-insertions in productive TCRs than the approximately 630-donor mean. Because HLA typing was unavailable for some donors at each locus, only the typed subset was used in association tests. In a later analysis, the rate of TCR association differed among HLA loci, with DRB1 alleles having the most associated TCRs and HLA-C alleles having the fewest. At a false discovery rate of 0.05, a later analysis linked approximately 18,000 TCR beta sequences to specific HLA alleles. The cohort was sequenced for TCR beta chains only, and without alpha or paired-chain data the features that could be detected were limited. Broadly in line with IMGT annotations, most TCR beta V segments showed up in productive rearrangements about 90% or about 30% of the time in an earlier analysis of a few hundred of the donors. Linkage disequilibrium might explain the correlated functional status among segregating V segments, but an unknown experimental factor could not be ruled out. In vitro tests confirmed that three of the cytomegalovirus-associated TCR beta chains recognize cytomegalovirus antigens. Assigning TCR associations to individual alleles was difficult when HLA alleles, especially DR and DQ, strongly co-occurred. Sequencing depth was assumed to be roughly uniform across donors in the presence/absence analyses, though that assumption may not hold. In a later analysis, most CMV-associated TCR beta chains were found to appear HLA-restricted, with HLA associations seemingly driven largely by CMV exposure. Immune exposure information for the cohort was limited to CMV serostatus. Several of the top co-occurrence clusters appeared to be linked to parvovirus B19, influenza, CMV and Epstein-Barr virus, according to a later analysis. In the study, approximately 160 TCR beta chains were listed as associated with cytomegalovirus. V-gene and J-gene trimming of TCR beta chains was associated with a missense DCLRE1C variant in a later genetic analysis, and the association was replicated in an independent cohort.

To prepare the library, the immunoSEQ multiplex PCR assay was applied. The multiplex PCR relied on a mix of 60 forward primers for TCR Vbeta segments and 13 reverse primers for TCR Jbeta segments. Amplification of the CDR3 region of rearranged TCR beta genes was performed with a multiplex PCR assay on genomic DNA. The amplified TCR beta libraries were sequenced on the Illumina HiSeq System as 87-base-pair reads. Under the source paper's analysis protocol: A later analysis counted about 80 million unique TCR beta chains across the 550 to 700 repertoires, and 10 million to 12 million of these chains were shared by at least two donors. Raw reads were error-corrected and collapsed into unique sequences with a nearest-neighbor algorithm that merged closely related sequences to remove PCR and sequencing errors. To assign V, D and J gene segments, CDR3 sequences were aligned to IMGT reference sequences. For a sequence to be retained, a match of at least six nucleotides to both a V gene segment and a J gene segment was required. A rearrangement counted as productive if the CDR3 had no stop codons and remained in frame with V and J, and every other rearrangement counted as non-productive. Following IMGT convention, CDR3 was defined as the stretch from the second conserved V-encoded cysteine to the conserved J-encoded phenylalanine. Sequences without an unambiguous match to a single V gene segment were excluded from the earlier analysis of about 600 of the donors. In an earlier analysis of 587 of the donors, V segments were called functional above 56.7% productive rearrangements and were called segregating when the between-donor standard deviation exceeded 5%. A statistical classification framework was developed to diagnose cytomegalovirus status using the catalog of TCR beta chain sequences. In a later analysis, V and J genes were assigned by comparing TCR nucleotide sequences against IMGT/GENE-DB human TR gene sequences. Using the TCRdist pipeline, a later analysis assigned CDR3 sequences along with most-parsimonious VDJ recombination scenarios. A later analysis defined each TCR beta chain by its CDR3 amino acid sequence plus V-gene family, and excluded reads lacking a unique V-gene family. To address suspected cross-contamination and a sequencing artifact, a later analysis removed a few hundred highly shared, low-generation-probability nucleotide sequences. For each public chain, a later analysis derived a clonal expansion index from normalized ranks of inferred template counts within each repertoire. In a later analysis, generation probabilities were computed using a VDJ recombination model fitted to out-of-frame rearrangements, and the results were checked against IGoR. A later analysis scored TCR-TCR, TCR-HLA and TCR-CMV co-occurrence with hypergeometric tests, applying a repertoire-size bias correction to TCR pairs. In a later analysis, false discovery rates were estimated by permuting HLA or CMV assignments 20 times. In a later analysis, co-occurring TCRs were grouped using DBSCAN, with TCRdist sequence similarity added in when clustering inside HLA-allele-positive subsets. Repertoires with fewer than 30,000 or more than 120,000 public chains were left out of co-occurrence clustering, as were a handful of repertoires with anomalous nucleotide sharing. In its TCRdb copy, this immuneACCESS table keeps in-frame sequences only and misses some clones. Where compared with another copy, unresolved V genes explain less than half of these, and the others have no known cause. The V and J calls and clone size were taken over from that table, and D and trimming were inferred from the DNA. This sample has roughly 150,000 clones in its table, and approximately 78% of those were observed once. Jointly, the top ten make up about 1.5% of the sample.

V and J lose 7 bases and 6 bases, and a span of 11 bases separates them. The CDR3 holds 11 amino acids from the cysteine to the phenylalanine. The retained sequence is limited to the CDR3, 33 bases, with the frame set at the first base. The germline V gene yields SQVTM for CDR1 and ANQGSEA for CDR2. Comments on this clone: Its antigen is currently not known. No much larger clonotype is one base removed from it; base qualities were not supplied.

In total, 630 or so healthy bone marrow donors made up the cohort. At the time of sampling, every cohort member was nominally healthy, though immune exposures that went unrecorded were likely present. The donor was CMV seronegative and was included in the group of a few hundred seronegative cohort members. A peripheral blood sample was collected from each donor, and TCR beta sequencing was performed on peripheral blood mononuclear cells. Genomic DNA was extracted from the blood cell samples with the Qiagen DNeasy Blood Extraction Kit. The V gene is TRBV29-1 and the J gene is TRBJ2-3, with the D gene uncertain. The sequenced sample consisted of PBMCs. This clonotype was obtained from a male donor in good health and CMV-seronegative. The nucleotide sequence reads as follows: TGCAGCGCCCGAAGCGCGGATACGCAGTATTTT. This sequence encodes CSARSADTQYF.